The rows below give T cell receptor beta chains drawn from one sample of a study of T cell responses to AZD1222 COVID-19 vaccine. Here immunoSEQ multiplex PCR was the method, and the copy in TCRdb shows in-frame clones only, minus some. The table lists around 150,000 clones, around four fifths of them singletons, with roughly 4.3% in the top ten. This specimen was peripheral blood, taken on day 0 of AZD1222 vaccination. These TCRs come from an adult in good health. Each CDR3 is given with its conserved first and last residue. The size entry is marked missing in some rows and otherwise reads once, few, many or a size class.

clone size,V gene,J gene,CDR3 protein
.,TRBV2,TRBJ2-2,CASSVGLAGGHSFGGELFF
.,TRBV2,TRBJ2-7,CASRDDRGYEQYF
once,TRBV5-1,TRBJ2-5,CASSSAGQVQETQYF
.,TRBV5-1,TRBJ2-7,CASSHHLLAGQDYEQYF
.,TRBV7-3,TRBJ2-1,CASSLLGAFNEQFF
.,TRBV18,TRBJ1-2,CASSPPSLGRGLGYTF
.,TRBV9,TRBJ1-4,CASSPDRGPNEKLFF
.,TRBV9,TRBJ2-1,CASSLFGTPYNEQFF
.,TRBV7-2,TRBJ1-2,CASSSIPPGTGDGYTF
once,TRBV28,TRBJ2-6,CASSITVSGANVLTF
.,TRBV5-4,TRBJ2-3,CASSLAGTLGTDTQYF
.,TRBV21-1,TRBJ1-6,CASSKGGQGNNSPLHF
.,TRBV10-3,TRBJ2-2,CAISESGGTGVTGELFF
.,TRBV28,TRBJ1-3,CASRFRGVSGNTIYF
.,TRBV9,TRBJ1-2,CASSSAGAAYGYTF
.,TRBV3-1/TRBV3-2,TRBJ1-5,CASSLTGNQPQHF